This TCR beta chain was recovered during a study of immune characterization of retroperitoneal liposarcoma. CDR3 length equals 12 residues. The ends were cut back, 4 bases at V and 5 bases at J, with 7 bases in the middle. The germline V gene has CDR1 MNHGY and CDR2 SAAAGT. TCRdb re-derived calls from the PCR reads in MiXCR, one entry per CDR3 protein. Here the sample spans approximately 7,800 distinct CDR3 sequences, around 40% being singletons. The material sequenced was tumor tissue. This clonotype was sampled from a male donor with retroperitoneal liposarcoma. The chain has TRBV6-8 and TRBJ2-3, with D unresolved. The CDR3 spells CASSSMGDTQYF. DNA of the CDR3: TGTGCCAGCAGTTCGATGGGAGATACGCAGTATTTT.